This T cell receptor (beta chain) was retrieved from a study of blood T cell repertoires in COVID-19. Study-wide context: Both acute and convalescent COVID-19 samples were obtained from the United States, Italy and Spain. The analysed material was cDNA or gDNA that came from T cells, B-cell-depleted T cells, or PBMCs.

Germline V gene data show CDR1 as LNHDA and CDR2 as SQIVND (reference sequence). The V segment lost 3 bases and the J segment 4 bases; nucleotides outside the gene matches: 0. The CDR3 loop spans 14 amino acids. Assay used: immunoSEQ multiplex PCR; TCRdb lists only in-frame clones, some missing. In the table there are 100,000 to 130,000 clones, roughly 84% of which are singletons. This clonotype was obtained from a human donor in a cohort sampled during active COVID-19. Sequenced sample: peripheral blood. The chain combines TRBV19 with TRBJ1-5; 10 bases line up with TRBD1. The CDR3 sequence is CASSMGQGNQPQHF. The CDR3 bases are TGTGCCAGTAGTATGGGACAGGGGAATCAGCCCCAGCATTTT.